The clone carrying this T cell receptor beta chain has just a few counts. This sample was taken from a study of T-cell reconstitution after alpha-beta-depleted transplantation in children. V shed 2 bases and J 2 bases; nucleotides not matched to a gene: 4. CDR1 SGHRS and CDR2 YFSETQ come from the germline V gene. There are 15 residues in the CDR3. Unique molecular identifiers tagged the TCRbeta library. TCRdb redid the calling of the PCR reads with MiXCR, one entry per CDR3 protein. The data contain roughly 400,000 distinct CDR3 sequences, 43% of them singletons. The V gene is TRBV5-1, the J gene TRBJ2-3, with TRBD2 matching over 8 bases. The clonotype originates from a girl aged 2 to 9 with aplastic anemia, due to receive a stem cell transplant. The sample here was PBMCs, taken before TCRalphabeta/CD19-depleted stem cell transplant. CDR3 sequence reads: CASSLLAEDTDTQYF. DNA of the CDR3: TGCGCCAGCAGCTTACTAGCGGAGGACACAGATACGCAGTATTTT.